These 21 T cell receptor beta chains were all obtained from the same sample, sequenced in a study of technical replicates of blood from a few donors. Using immunoSEQ multiplex PCR, the repertoire was profiled, and TCRdb retains in-frame clones only, with some absent. The sample records around 15,000 clones, 82% being singletons. Sequenced sample: PBMCs. The receptors here all came from a human donor in good health. Some clones in this sample may be carry-over from other donors' samples.

The chain combines TRBV6-4 with TRBJ2-7, with D hard to call. This CDR3 contains 15 residues. Deletions cut 4 bases from V and 0 bases from J, with 13 bases between. Germline CDR1 MRHNA, CDR2 SNTAGT. This CDR3 is CASSVGTASSYEQYF. The CDR3 DNA reads as TGTGCCAGCAGTGTTGGAACAGCCAGCTCCTACGAGCAGTACTTC.

The chain has TRBV7-2 and TRBJ2-7; D is undetermined. The CDR3 runs 12 residues. CDR1 is SGHTA and CDR2 is FQGNSA in the germline V gene. V gave up 8 bases and J gave up 3 bases, with 11 bases separating them. The CDR3 nucleotides read TGTGCCAGCGCGTCTTGGAGCTACGAGCAGTACTTC. Translating gives CASASWSYEQYF.

V and J are TRBV10-1 and TRBJ1-5, with 9 bases identical to TRBD1. V lost 6 bases to trimming and J lost 6 bases; unmatched junction nucleotides: 12. CDR1 and CDR2 from the germline V gene are WNHNN and SYGVQD (reference sequence). The length of the CDR3 is 16 residues. The CDR3 coding sequence is TGCGCCAGCAGCCAATTGACAGGGGGATCGGGTCAGCCCCAGCATTTT. Translated, it gives CASSQLTGGSGQPQHF.

In this sample, this clone turned up once. V is TRBV2 and J is TRBJ1-1; no clear D gene. This CDR3 comprises 11 residues. The germline V gene has CDR1 SNHLY and CDR2 FYNNEI. V was trimmed by 2 bases and J by 11 bases, leaving 9 bases between them. The DNA for the CDR3 is TGTGCCAGCAGTGAATCCGAAGCGGCTTTCTTT. The encoded protein is CASSESEAAFF.

The chain uses TRBV6-5 and TRBJ2-3; D gene ambiguous. The CDR3 is 12 residues long. CDR1 is MNHEY, CDR2 SVGAGI, per germline. With 5 bases removed from V and 4 bases from J, the gap between germline ends came to 7 bases. This CDR3 reads CASSNNPDTQYF. CDR3 sequence (DNA): TGTGCCAGCAGTAACAATCCAGATACGCAGTATTTT.

The V call is TRBV19, the J call TRBJ2-7; D may be TRBD2 (5 bases). The CDR3 consists of 11 residues. The germline V and J ends were trimmed by 8 bases and 7 bases, with 12 bases remaining between them. Looked up from germline, CDR1 is LNHDA and CDR2 is SQIVND (reference sequence). The CDR3 is CASPVCGEQYF. CDR3 DNA sequence: TGTGCCAGTCCTGTGTGCGGGGAGCAGTACTTC.

The chain recombines TRBV19 with TRBJ1-5, with D hard to call. V shed 3 bases and J shed 7 bases, with 13 bases lying between them. Germline-derived CDR1 and CDR2 are LNHDA and SQIVND (reference sequence). The CDR3 is made up of 14 amino acids. The chain's CDR3 is CASSIPGSEQPQHF. CDR3 sequence (DNA): TGTGCCAGTAGTATTCCGGGTTCGGAGCAGCCCCAGCATTTT.

This chain connects TRBV21-1 to TRBJ2-3; no DNA check was done on the table's D call, TRBD2. TRBV21-1 is a recognized pseudogene. The CDR3 runs to 15 residues. The chain's CDR3 is CASSRLRRPRDTQYF. The CDR3 region has the DNA TGTGCCAGCAGCCGGTTGAGGCGCCCACGGGATACGCAGTATTTT.

The chain uses TRBV10-1 and TRBJ2-3; the D gene is possibly TRBD2 (6 bases). The CDR3 covers 16 residues. CDR1 is WNHNN, CDR2 SYGVQD, per germline (reference sequence). The V and J ends lost 8 bases and 2 bases respectively, with 20 bases between them. The CDR3 region has the DNA TGCGCCAGCCAAGGAGTCGCGGCGGGAAACACAGATACGCAGTATTTT. It is translated as CASQGVAAGNTDTQYF.

The V call is TRBV6-5, the J call TRBJ2-7; 11 bases are a match to TRBD1. V trimming: 4 bases; J trimming: 2 bases; junction bases outside the gene matches: 4. Germline loops: CDR1 MNHEY, CDR2 SVGAGI. There are 15 residues in the CDR3. The CDR3 sequence: CASSWEGQGAYEQYF. DNA for the CDR3: TGTGCCAGCAGTTGGGAGGGACAGGGGGCCTACGAGCAGTACTTC.

J is TRBJ2-7 and V is TRBV28, with 7 bases lining up with TRBD1. CDR3 size: 11 residues. Germline CDR1 reads MDHEN; CDR2 reads SYDVKM. V trimming: 10 bases; J trimming: 13 bases; junction bases outside the gene matches: 13. CDR3 sequence reads: CAISSSGQLYF. As DNA, the CDR3 is TGTGCCATATCCTCTTCGGGACAGCTCTACTTC.

This clone has only one observation. The chain employs TRBV12-1 and TRBJ2-7; the D call of TRBD2 is as the table states it, not checked on the DNA. TRBV12-1 is a known pseudogene. The CDR3 runs to 16 residues. CDR3 coding DNA: TGTGCCAGCAGCTTTGTGCGCGGGAGGGCCGCCTACGAGCAGTACTTC. Its translation is CASSFVRGRAAYEQYF.

V is TRBV9 and J is TRBJ1-4, with TRBD1 matching 7 bases. With V trimmed by 4 bases and J by 8 bases, 5 bases remained unmatched. The CDR3 totals 13 residues. The germline V gene encodes CDR1 SGDLS and CDR2 YYNGEE. CDR3 DNA sequence: TGTGCCAGCAGCCTTGGACAGGTCGAAAAACTGTTTTTT. Its protein is CASSLGQVEKLFF.

The chain is built from TRBV7-9 and TRBJ2-3; 8 bases agree with TRBD2. The CDR3 is 14 amino acids. V gave up 6 bases and J gave up 6 bases; unmatched junction bases: 8. Germline V gene sequence: CDR1 SEHNR, CDR2 FQNEAQ (reference sequence). The CDR3 here is CASSLSGSGDTQYF. In DNA, the CDR3 is TGTGCCAGCAGTCTAAGCGGGAGTGGGGATACGCAGTATTTT. Based on the CDR3 plus reference TRBV7-9 and TRBJ2-3, the full variable domain is DTGVSQNPRHKITKRGQNVTFRCDPISEHNRLYWYRQTLGQGPEFLTYFQNEAQLEKSRLLSDRFSAERPKGSFSTLEIQRTEQGDSAMYLCASSLSGSGDTQYFGPGTRLTVL.

The genes are TRBV7-9 and TRBJ2-4, with a weak D call TRBD1 (6 bases). Germline assignment: CDR1 SEHNR and CDR2 FQNEAQ (reference sequence). The ends were cut back, 5 bases at V and 3 bases at J, with 11 bases in the middle. The CDR3 is made up of 14 amino acids. CDR3 nucleotide sequence: TGTGCCAGCAGCGTGGACAGTTACAAAAACATTCAGTACTTC. Residues: CASSVDSYKNIQYF.

The chain recombines TRBV5-8 with TRBJ2-5, with 8 bases aligning to TRBD2. The last part of the DNA fits TRBJ2-7 better; the J call may be wrong. This CDR3 spans 14 amino acids. Germline V gene sequence: CDR1 SGHTS, CDR2 YDEGEE. The CDR3 region has the DNA TGTGCCAGACAAGGTCGGGGGGGAACTTACGAGCAGTACTTC. The encoded protein is CARQGRGGTYEQYF.

This clone was observed a single time. This CDR3 is missing its conserved last phenylalanine or tryptophan, likely due to a read error. This chain links TRBV19 with TRBJ1-5; D remains ambiguous. The V end lost 5 bases, the J end lost 3 bases, and 5 bases lay between the germline ends. There are 12 residues in the CDR3. Germline V gene sequence: CDR1 LNHDA, CDR2 SQIVND (reference sequence). The CDR3, as DNA: TGTGCCAGTAGTGGGCTCAATCAGCCCCAGCATCTT. Translating it yields CASSGLNQPQHL.

V gene TRBV19 combines with J gene TRBJ1-5, with TRBD1 identical over 8 bases. The length of the CDR3 is 16 residues. In germline, CDR1 is LNHDA, CDR2 SQIVND (reference sequence). Trimming removed 6 bases from V and 4 bases from J; junction bases left unmatched: 11. CDR3 in DNA: TGTGCCAGTAGCCAAAAGGACAGGGCCGCTAATCAGCCCCAGCATTTT. Its translation: CASSQKDRAANQPQHF.

The V and J genes are TRBV6-5 and TRBJ2-7; tentatively, D is TRBD2 (5 bases). The V gene's germline CDR1 is MNHEY and CDR2 SVGAGI. The CDR3 runs to 14 residues. Trimming removed 5 bases from V and 6 bases from J, with 17 bases in between. In DNA, the CDR3 is TGTGCCAGCAGTCTATCTGAGAGGGCTAGCGAGCAGTACTTC. It encodes CASSLSERASEQYF.

The chain is built from TRBV5-1 and TRBJ2-3, with TRBD2 identical over 11 bases. Germline CDR1 reads SGHRS; CDR2 reads YFSETQ. CDR3 length: 14 amino acids. The V segment lost 5 bases and the J segment 4 bases; nucleotides outside the gene matches: 3. CDR3: CASSGSGRADTQYF. CDR3 bases: TGCGCCAGCAGTGGTAGCGGGAGGGCAGATACGCAGTATTTT.

The rearrangement joins TRBV11-3 to TRBJ2-7; possible D gene TRBD2, 7 bases. Per the germline V gene, CDR1 is SGHNT and CDR2 is YENEEA. The V end lost 9 bases, the J end lost 4 bases, and 19 bases lay between the germline ends. The CDR3 is made up of 14 amino acids. CDR3 DNA: TGTGCCAGAATGCCGGGGGGCTCGGGGTACGAGCAGTACTTC. Translating gives CARMPGGSGYEQYF.